A single sample is the source of the 18 T cell receptor beta chains below, sequenced in a study of CD8+ T cells in alopecia areata. cDNA serving as the sequencing template came from extracted, reverse transcribed RNA. Here immunoSEQ multiplex PCR was the method, and the copy in TCRdb shows in-frame clones only, minus some. Found here are 85,000 to 95,000 clones, 70% to 85% of them singletons; the top ten hold 17%. Regarding treatment: oral pan-JAK inhibitor, 5-10 mg twice daily. Sequenced here: CD8+ T cells sorted from blood, sampled at week 44, from a patient treated with tofacitinib. The receptor source for this set is a human donor with alopecia areata.

The chain employs TRBV30 and TRBJ1-1, with D maybe TRBD1 (6 bases). Trimming pared 1 base from V and 6 bases from J, leaving 15 bases between. Germline CDR1 GTSNPN, CDR2 SVGIG (reference sequence). The CDR3 loop spans 14 amino acids. This CDR3 is CAWSGVEQGPEAFF. In DNA form, the CDR3 reads TGTGCCTGGAGTGGGGTCGAACAGGGACCTGAAGCTTTCTTT. The full variable domain, in which reference TRBV30 and TRBJ1-1 provide the parts outside the CDR3, is SQTIHQWPATLVQPVGSPLSLECTVEGTSNPNLYWYRQAAGRGLQLLFYSVGIGQISSEVPQNLSASRPQDRQFILSSKKLLLSDSGFYLCAWSGVEQGPEAFFGQGTRLTVV.

V usage is TRBV6-6 and J usage is TRBJ2-5; 7 bases align to TRBD1. Germline CDR1 reads MNHNY; CDR2 reads SVGAGI (reference sequence). CDR3 length: 14 residues. Trimming took 5 bases from V and 5 from J; bases not matched to a gene: 8. The CDR3 DNA reads as TGTGCCAGCAGTCATCGACAGGGCCGGGAGACCCAGTACTTC. Translated: CASSHRQGRETQYF.

The gene calls are TRBV7-9 and TRBJ2-1, with D perhaps matching TRBD2 (5 bases). Trimming removed 5 bases from V and 5 bases from J, with 7 bases in between. The CDR3 length is 12 residues. Germline V CDR1 and CDR2: SEHNR, FQNEAQ (reference sequence). DNA of the CDR3: TGTGCCAGCAGCCGGGAAGACAATGAGCAGTTCTTC. Residues: CASSREDNEQFF. Full variable domain (remainder filled in from reference TRBV7-9 and TRBJ2-1): DTGVSQNPRHKITKRGQNVTFRCDPISEHNRLYWYRQTLGQGPEFLTYFQNEAQLEKSRLLSDRFSAERPKGSFSTLEIQRTEQGDSAMYLCASSREDNEQFFGPGTRLTVL.

The rearrangement links TRBV7-2 to TRBJ1-1; D is perhaps TRBD1 (5 bases). Germline loops: CDR1 SGHTA, CDR2 FQGNSA. The length of the CDR3 is 12 residues. Trimming pared 8 bases from V and 7 bases from J, leaving 14 bases between. The CDR3 sequence is CASGPGDSEAFF. In DNA form, the CDR3 reads TGTGCCAGCGGACCGGGGGATAGTGAAGCTTTCTTT.

J is TRBJ2-6 and V is TRBV4-3, with D perhaps TRBD2 (5 bases). The germline gives CDR1 LGHNA, CDR2 YSLEER. This CDR3 has 14 amino acids. V was cut by 8 bases and J by 0 bases, with 8 bases left in between. The chain's CDR3 is CASADYSGANVLTF. CDR3 DNA: TGCGCCAGCGCCGACTACTCTGGGGCCAACGTCCTGACTTTC.

The rearrangement uses TRBV7-9 and TRBJ2-7; D is unclear. Trimming took off 5 bases at V and 4 bases at J, with 9 bases between the two ends. The CDR3 totals 12 residues. The germline gives CDR1 SEHNR, CDR2 FQNEAQ (reference sequence). The CDR3 bases are TGTGCCAGCAGCCTTTACCGTTACGAGCAGTACTTC. Protein: CASSLYRYEQYF.

The chain links TRBV11-2 to TRBJ2-1, with 12 bases identical to TRBD2. This CDR3 region has 18 residues. Germline V gene sequence: CDR1 SGHAT, CDR2 FQNNGV. J gave up 8 bases and V 1 base, and 12 bases lay outside the gene matches. The CDR3 protein is CASSLGSKGTSGLYEQFF. For the CDR3, the DNA is TGTGCCAGCAGCTTAGGGTCTAAGGGGACTAGCGGGTTATATGAGCAGTTCTTC.

The chain links TRBV2 to TRBJ1-2; no firm D call. The CDR3 is 10 amino acids. Germline CDR1 reads SNHLY; CDR2 reads FYNNEI. V gave up 8 bases and J gave up 7 bases, with 8 bases separating them. DNA for the CDR3: TGTGCCAGCCAGTATGGTGGCTACACCTTC. Translation: CASQYGGYTF.

The chain employs TRBV7-9 and TRBJ2-7; 8 bases match TRBD1. Unmatched junction bases numbered 3, after V lost 1 base and J lost 1 base. The CDR3 spans 15 residues. Germline V gene sequence: CDR1 SEHNR, CDR2 FQNEAQ (reference sequence). CDR3 in amino acids: CASSLDQGASYEQYF. Here the CDR3 DNA reads TGTGCCAGCAGCTTAGACCAGGGGGCATCCTACGAGCAGTACTTC.

The genes are TRBV10-3 and TRBJ2-1, with TRBD1 identical over 10 bases. The V and J ends lost 10 bases and 4 bases, in that order; junction bases with no gene match: 7. Germline V gene lookup returns CDR1 ENHRY and CDR2 SYGVKD. The CDR3 contains 14 residues. The CDR3 DNA is TGTGCCAGCATTCCGGGACAGGGGTACAATGAGCAGTTCTTC. Its protein product is CASIPGQGYNEQFF.

The V gene is TRBV6-5, the J gene TRBJ1-1; TRBD1 might be the D (5 bases). Trimming removed 6 bases at V and 3 bases at J, with 11 bases between. Germline V gives CDR1 MNHEY, CDR2 SVGAGI. The CDR3 is 13 residues long. CDR3 sequence reads: CASRHWGDTEAFF. The CDR3 bases are TGTGCCAGCAGGCATTGGGGGGACACTGAAGCTTTCTTT.

V is TRBV25-1 and J is TRBJ1-5; no clear D. The CDR3 covers 11 residues. With 8 bases removed from V and 3 bases from J, the gap between germline ends came to 5 bases. Germline assignment: CDR1 MGHDK and CDR2 SYGVNS. The CDR3 DNA reads as TGTGCCAGCGGATTCAATCAGCCCCAGCATTTT. Translation: CASGFNQPQHF.

The V call is TRBV16, the J call TRBJ1-2, with D hard to call. The CDR3 consists of 12 residues. Between the trimmed V and J ends, which lost 3 bases and 13 bases, there was a span of 15 bases. Germline CDR1 KGHSY, CDR2 FQNENV. The CDR3 DNA follows: TGTGCCAGCAGCCATGAACCGGGAATGGTCACCTTC. The encoded protein is CASSHEPGMVTF.

The chain uses TRBV29-1 and TRBJ2-7; the D gene is possibly TRBD2 (7 bases). This CDR3 region has 11 residues. V shed 7 bases and J shed 4 bases, with 11 bases lying between them. Per germline, CDR1 SQVTM and CDR2 ANQGSEA. CDR3 amino acids: CSARGAYEQYF. The CDR3 region has the DNA TGCAGCGCCCGGGGGGCTTACGAGCAGTACTTC.

This clone was seen only a few times. This chain links TRBV7-6 with TRBJ2-7, with 8 bases lining up with TRBD1. There are 18 residues in the CDR3. The J segment lost 7 bases and the V segment lost 5 bases, leaving 22 bases of the junction unmatched. Germline lookup yields CDR1 SGHVS and CDR2 FNYEAQ. The CDR3: CASSPLTEQVQGAREQYF. CDR3 nucleotides: TGTGCCAGCAGCCCCTTGACGGAACAGGTGCAGGGGGCGCGGGAGCAGTACTTC.

The J gene is TRBJ2-3, the V gene TRBV7-2; D unresolved. The V end was cut by 4 bases, the J end by 3 bases, with 14 bases between. Germline values: CDR1 SGHTA, CDR2 FQGNSA. The CDR3 is made up of 15 amino acids. The DNA of the CDR3 is TGTGCCAGCAGCTCCCCTGGTAGAGTAACAGATACGCAGTATTTT. Translating gives CASSSPGRVTDTQYF. Full variable domain (missing parts from reference TRBV7-2 and TRBJ2-3): GAGVSQSPSNKVTEKGKDVELRCDPISGHTALYWYRQSLGQGLEFLIYFQGNSAPDKSGLPSDRFSAERTGGSVSTLTIQRTQQEDSAVYLCASSSPGRVTDTQYFGPGTRLTVL.

V is TRBV13 and J is TRBJ2-3; 9 bases agree with TRBD2. Germline CDR1 reads PRHDT; CDR2 reads FYEKMQ (reference sequence). This CDR3 comprises 15 residues. Germline trimming cut 4 bases from V and 2 bases from J; bases unmatched to any gene: 4. The DNA of the CDR3 is TGTGCCAGCAGCTCGTCTAGCGGGGCCACAGATACGCAGTATTTT. Its translation: CASSSSSGATDTQYF.

Regarding this clone: Other DNA sequences in this sample translate to the same CDR3. The chain couples TRBV30 to TRBJ2-7; D remains unclear. This CDR3 is built from 11 residues. Germline V gives CDR1 GTSNPN, CDR2 SVGIG (reference sequence). V was trimmed by 1 base and J by 1 base, leaving 2 bases between them. The CDR3 nucleotides are TGTGCCTGGAGTGGGTCCTACGAGCAGTACTTC. Translating it yields CAWSGSYEQYF.